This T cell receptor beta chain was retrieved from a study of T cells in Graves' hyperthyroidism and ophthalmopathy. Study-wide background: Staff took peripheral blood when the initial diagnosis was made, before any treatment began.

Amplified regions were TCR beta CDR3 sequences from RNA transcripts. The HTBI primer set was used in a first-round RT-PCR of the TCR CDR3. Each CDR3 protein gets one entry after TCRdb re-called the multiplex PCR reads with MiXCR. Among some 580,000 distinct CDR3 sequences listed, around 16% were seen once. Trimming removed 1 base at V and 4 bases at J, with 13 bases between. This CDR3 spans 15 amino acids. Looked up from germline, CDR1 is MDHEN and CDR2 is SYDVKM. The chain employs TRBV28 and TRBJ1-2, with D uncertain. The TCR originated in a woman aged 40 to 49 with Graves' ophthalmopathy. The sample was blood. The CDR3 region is CASSLYQVISYGYTF. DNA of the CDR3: TGTGCCAGCAGTTTATACCAGGTTATCAGCTATGGCTACACCTTC.